This T cell receptor (beta chain) is from a study of patients and donors after allogeneic stem cell transplantation. TCRdb ran MiXCR on the RT-PCR reads and lists one entry per CDR3 protein. The sample has hundreds of thousands of distinct CDR3 sequences, around 15% seen once; the top ten hold roughly 7.2%. This clonotype has only a few counts. The TCR sequence derives from a human donor who was either an allogeneic HSCT recipient or a stem cell or donor lymphocyte infusion donor (not recorded which). It is not recorded whose cells these are; they may come from a transplant donor. Sequenced input: blood, either unsorted or a sorted T cell fraction (not recorded which).

CDR3 DNA sequence: TGTGCCAGCAGCTCGTATCGGGACAGGTCCTACGAGCAGTACTTC. It encodes CASSSYRDRSYEQYF. The chain couples TRBV11-2 to TRBJ2-7, with 8 bases that match TRBD1. Germline V gives CDR1 SGHAT, CDR2 FQNNGV. Losses at the gene ends were 4 bases for V and 1 base for J; bases not matched to a gene: 6. This CDR3 is 15 amino acids long.